This entry features one T cell receptor (beta chain) sequence. Its antigen is still unknown. Base qualities were left out, and no much larger clone turns up one base away. The germline V gene (reference sequence) yields LNHDA for CDR1 and SQIVND for CDR2. V gives up 3 bases and J gives up 0 bases, and the segment between their germline ends measures 11 bases. The CDR3 spans 15 residues, from the cysteine through the phenylalanine. Only CDR3 DNA remains: 45 bases, in frame from the first base. This specimen belongs to a study of blood T cell repertoires in COVID-19 (dated by TCRdb to 2020 to 2022). At the level of the whole study: The collaborator samples originated in the United States, Italy and Spain and spanned the acute and convalescent phases of COVID-19. The repertoires were released in a freely available public database meant as a resource for research on the immune response to SARS-CoV-2. Samples were obtained from the ongoing ImmuneRACE study (first 160 participants) and from over 1,000 subjects provided by 6 global collaborators. The material from the prospective study consisted of cDNA or gDNA derived from T cells, B-cell-depleted T cells, or PBMCs. A de-identified subject ID, COVID-19 status, age in years and sex were almost always included in the sample metadata. Where available, HLA class I and class II types were taken from metadata supplied by the sample provider and were not determined by assay-based typing. The dataset comprised deeply sampled blood TCRbeta repertoires from subjects exposed to, actively infected with, or recovered from COVID-19.

The immunoSEQ Assay, a bias-controlled multiplex PCR, was used to amplify TCRbeta CDR3 regions from genomic DNA. On the study's bioinformatics: The number of nucleated cells in each sample was estimated by amplification of reference gene primers within the assay. To quantify the absolute abundance of each unique TCRbeta CDR3 rearrangement, sequence reads were collapsed and filtered. For each sample, productive Simpson clonality was calculated as the square root of Simpson's diversity index over productive rearrangements. TCRdb's version of the immuneACCESS table is confined to in-frame rearrangements and falls short of the full clone set. An unresolved V gene accounts for under half of the shortfall where checked; the remainder is of unknown origin. For V, J and clone size, that table is used; D and trimming come from the DNA. A total of 200,000 to 300,000 clones appear in this sample, approximately 90% of them only once. The ten top clones hold over 3.5% of the sample.

Beyond this particular receptor, the publication reports: How much clinical and demographic metadata was included differed by source and by participant, and the metadata was provided uncurated.

Collaborating institutions collected whole blood in K2EDTA tubes following their own protocols. For TCRbeta analysis, collaborators shipped samples as frozen whole blood, isolated PBMCs, or DNA extracted from either of those sample types. The chain is encoded by TRBV19 joined to TRBJ1-1, with an unclear D gene assignment. The sample taken for sequencing was peripheral blood. The source of this sequence is a middle-aged woman with acute or convalescent COVID-19. This receptor has the CDR3 CASSIPGTMNTEAFF. The sequenced DNA: TGTGCCAGTAGTATCCCGGGTACTATGAACACTGAAGCTTTCTTT.